Below, 3 T cell receptor beta chains from the same sample are listed, as sequenced in a study of T cells in Graves' hyperthyroidism and ophthalmopathy. RNA transcripts yielded amplified TCR beta CDR3 regions. Using the HTBI primer set, a first-round RT-PCR was run on the TCR CDR3. Via MiXCR, TCRdb re-called the multiplex PCR reads, giving one row per CDR3 protein. Of approximately 490,000 distinct CDR3 sequences detected, 22% appear once; the ten largest clones hold approximately 54%. The sequencing input was blood. These receptors originate from a woman in her sixties or seventies with Graves' ophthalmopathy.

The chain employs TRBV9 and TRBJ1-2; 7 bases agree with TRBD1. V lost 0 bases to trimming and J lost 3 bases; unmatched junction nucleotides: 11. The germline CDR1 and CDR2 sequences are SGDLS and YYNGEE. This CDR3 region has 17 residues. Written as DNA, the CDR3 is TGTGCCAGCAGCGTAGGACAGGGAGGTCTGCCGGACTATGGCTACACCTTC. Translation gives CASSVGQGGLPDYGYTF.

This sequence joins TRBV20-1 and TRBJ2-3; D is perhaps TRBD2 (6 bases). Germline CDR1 and CDR2: DFQATT and SNEGSKA (reference sequence). The V end lost 6 bases, the J end lost 6 bases, and 19 bases lay between the germline ends. The CDR3 totals 14 residues. CDR3 residues: CSASPGSGGDTQYF. CDR3 nucleotide sequence: TGCAGTGCATCCCCCGGGAGTGGGGGGGATACGCAGTATTTT.

This clonotype was seen a handful of times. The chain uses TRBV7-9 and TRBJ2-7, with D perhaps assigned TRBD1 or TRBD2 (5 bases each). Per the germline V gene, CDR1 is SEHNR and CDR2 is FQNEAQ (reference sequence). V was trimmed by 2 bases and J by 5 bases, leaving 7 bases between them. This CDR3 region has 12 residues. The DNA of the CDR3 is TGTGCCAGCAGCTTAAGGGACCACGAGCAGTACTTC. Amino acids: CASSLRDHEQYF.